In its sample, the clone carrying this T cell receptor beta chain was seen a few times. This entry belongs to a study of blood T cells in healthy people across ages. The ends lost 5 bases at V and 6 bases at J; junction bases unmatched: 5. From germline, CDR1 is SGHVS and CDR2 FNYEAQ. This CDR3 is 15 amino acids long. The second PCR ran roughly 6 to 11 cycles with a sample-barcoded 5' primer and J-beta primers. A template-switch adaptor that had 12 random nucleotides put a tag on each cDNA molecule. A single record per CDR3 protein comes from TCRdb applying MiXCR to the 5' RACE reads. The sample includes about 770,000 distinct CDR3 sequences, about 42% seen only once; the top ten take about 21%.

The receptor comes from a man between 60 and 70 years old in good health. Sequencing was performed on blood. This chain connects TRBV7-6 to TRBJ1-4; TRBD1 matches 11 bases. This CDR3 reads CASSGTGGIYEKLFF. The CDR3 DNA follows: TGTGCCAGCAGCGGGACAGGGGGAATCTATGAAAAACTGTTTTTT. The variable domain in full, with the rest retrieved from reference TRBV7-6 and TRBJ1-4, is GAGVSQSPRYKVTKRGQDVALRCDPISGHVSLYWYRQALGQGPEFLTYFNYEAQQDKSGLPNDRFSAERPEGSISTLTIQRTEQRDSAMYRCASSGTGGIYEKLFFGSGTQLSVL.